These 15 T cell receptor beta chains were all obtained from the same sample, sequenced in a study of regulatory T cells in long-lasting Graves disease. Time point indicated: newly diagnosed GD, antithyroid drugs for less than 3 months. There was RNA extracted from PBMCs, and the TCR library was made from it. iRepertoire HTBI primers and Arm-PCR of CDR3 regions built TCR beta libraries. TCRdb re-called the multiplex PCR reads through MiXCR, storing one row per CDR3 protein. The data hold roughly 400,000 distinct CDR3 sequences, with about 15% observed a single time. Separately, the same data were catalogued under a study of T cells in Graves' hyperthyroidism and ophthalmopathy.

The starting material was peripheral blood mononuclear cells (PBMCs), obtained at new diagnosis, from a patient treated with antithyroid drugs. The source of these receptors is a woman in her thirties or forties with Graves disease.

V is TRBV28 and J is TRBJ2-2, with 10 bases fitting TRBD1. This CDR3 is built from 15 residues. Germline assignment: CDR1 MDHEN and CDR2 SYDVKM. V shed 6 bases and J 6 bases; nucleotides not matched to a gene: 7. The CDR3 DNA is TGTGCCAGCAGCCTAGACAGGGGGCATTCCGGGGAGCTGTTTTTT. Translated: CASSLDRGHSGELFF.

This clonotype occurred many times. The rearrangement joins TRBV30 to TRBJ1-1, with D unclear. V lost 3 bases, J lost 8 bases, and 10 bases lay in between. The CDR3 length is 11 residues. CDR1 is GTSNPN, CDR2 SVGIG, per germline (reference sequence). CDR3 loop: CAWRRPPEAFF. Written as DNA, the CDR3 is TGTGCCTGGAGGAGGCCTCCCGAAGCTTTCTTT.

This clonotype was picked up many times. CDR3 nucleotides: TGTGCCAGCAGCCAAGATACAGGGCCCTACGAGCAGTACTTC. It is translated as CASSQDTGPYEQYF. This chain links TRBV3-1 with TRBJ2-7; D might be TRBD1 (6 bases). V lost 0 bases to trimming and J lost 2 bases, with 8 bases between them. This CDR3 contains 14 residues. Germline assignment: CDR1 LGHDT and CDR2 YNNKEL (reference sequence).

This clonotype was recorded at least ten times. V usage is TRBV6-5 and J usage is TRBJ2-7; 8 nucleotides align to TRBD2. Germline CDR1 is MNHEY and CDR2 is SVGAGI. This CDR3 is built from 16 residues. With V trimmed by 2 bases and J by 6 bases, 12 bases remained unmatched. The CDR3 DNA follows: TGTGCCAGCAGTTACGGTTTTAGCGGGACCTACCCCGAGCAGTACTTC. Encoded protein: CASSYGFSGTYPEQYF.

V gene TRBV5-5 combines with J gene TRBJ2-1; TRBD1 is a possible D gene (5 bases). CDR1 and CDR2 from the germline V gene are SGHKS and YYEKEE (reference sequence). The V gene lost 2 bases and the J gene lost 6 bases, with 24 bases spanning the gap. The CDR3 is 18 residues long. CDR3 sequence (DNA): TGTGCCAGCAGCTTCGCCAGAACTCGACAGAGTGGGTTCAATGAGCAGTTCTTC. Translating it yields CASSFARTRQSGFNEQFF.

Many counts were recorded for this clonotype. The chain couples TRBV6-5 to TRBJ1-6; maybe TRBD1 (6 bases). The CDR3 extends over 14 amino acids. The V end was cut by 2 bases, the J end by 9 bases, with 11 bases between. Per the germline V gene, CDR1 is MNHEY and CDR2 is SVGAGI. The CDR3 nucleotides read TGTGCCAGCAGTTACACAGGGTGGGGTTCACCCCTCCACTTT. It yields the protein CASSYTGWGSPLHF.

Ten or more counts support this clonotype. The CDR3 spells CSAPGQGNEQYF. The CDR3 DNA follows: TGCAGTGCCCCGGGACAGGGAAACGAGCAGTACTTC. The V and J genes are TRBV20-1 and TRBJ2-7; 9 bases map to TRBD1. CDR3 length: 12 amino acids. The V segment lost 6 bases and the J segment 5 bases; nucleotides outside the gene matches: 5. In germline, CDR1 is DFQATT, CDR2 SNEGSKA (reference sequence).

Ten or more counts support this clonotype. CDR3 DNA sequence: TGTGCCAGCAGCTTTATGACAGGGAACACCGGGGAGCTGTTTTTT. Residues: CASSFMTGNTGELFF. J is TRBJ2-2 and V is TRBV5-4, with D possibly matching TRBD1 (6 bases). From germline, CDR1 is SGHNT and CDR2 YYREEE (reference sequence). The CDR3 has 15 residues. Trimming pared 2 bases from V and 1 base from J, leaving 9 bases between.

This clonotype occurred many times. J is TRBJ2-1 and V is TRBV3-1, with 10 nucleotides matching TRBD2. Germline loops: CDR1 LGHDT, CDR2 YNNKEL (reference sequence). The CDR3 extends over 16 amino acids. The ends lost 0 bases at V and 3 bases at J; junction bases unmatched: 2. CDR3 sequence: CASSQERLAGYNEQFF. The CDR3 nucleotides are TGTGCCAGCAGCCAAGAGCGACTAGCGGGCTACAATGAGCAGTTCTTC.

There are many counts of this clonotype. The V gene is TRBV12-3 or TRBV12-4, the J gene TRBJ2-3; no reliable D call. The CDR3 sequence is 12 residues long. Trimming shortened V by 6 bases and J by 3 bases, and 7 bases separated the two germline ends. CDR3 sequence (DNA): TGTGCCAGCAGGATGACAACAGATACGCAGTATTTT. This codes for CASRMTTDTQYF.

This clonotype was counted between two and nine times. The genes are TRBV14 and TRBJ2-1; a possible D gene is TRBD1 (6 bases). The CDR3 is 17 amino acids. Germline values: CDR1 SGHDN, CDR2 FVKESK. The V and J ends lost 3 bases and 4 bases respectively, with 19 bases between them. This CDR3 reads CASSHLIRGRAYNEQFF. The CDR3 nucleotides are TGTGCCAGCAGCCACCTCATCAGGGGCAGGGCATACAATGAGCAGTTCTTC.

This clonotype has only one observation. Just one base apart from a much larger clone, this may be a read error. The rearrangement links TRBV7-9 to TRBJ2-1; 8 nucleotides align to TRBD2. The CDR3 runs 15 residues. V gave up 10 bases and J gave up 6 bases; unmatched junction bases: 14. CDR1 is SEHNR, CDR2 FQNEAQ, per germline (reference sequence). CDR3 residues: CANTPLAGPCNEQFF. CDR3 coding DNA: TGTGCCAATACGCCTCTAGCGGGTCCTTGCAATGAGCAGTTCTTC.

This clonotype was recorded many times. The rearrangement links TRBV27 to TRBJ2-2; 8 bases map to TRBD1. The V segment lost 5 bases and the J segment 0 bases; nucleotides outside the gene matches: 5. Germline CDR1 reads MNHEY; CDR2 reads SMNVEV (reference sequence). This CDR3 spans 16 amino acids. DNA for the CDR3: TGTGCCAGCAGTCCACGGACAGGGACGAACACCGGGGAGCTGTTTTTT. Translated, it gives CASSPRTGTNTGELFF.

This clonotype was counted only a few times. The J gene is TRBJ1-2, the V gene TRBV5-1; 9 nucleotides match TRBD1. Germline V gene sequence: CDR1 SGHRS, CDR2 YFSETQ. With 3 bases clipped from V and 5 bases from J, the junction kept 8 bases outside the gene matches. The CDR3 extends over 15 amino acids. CDR3 loop: CASSSGTGLQYGYTF. Written as DNA, the CDR3 is TGCGCCAGCAGCTCTGGGACAGGGCTTCAGTATGGCTACACCTTC.

This clonotype was counted many times. V gene TRBV30 combines with J gene TRBJ1-1; unclear D gene. In germline, CDR1 is GTSNPN, CDR2 SVGIG (reference sequence). The V gene lost 3 bases and the J gene lost 3 bases, with 8 bases spanning the gap. The CDR3 covers 12 residues. The CDR3 nucleotides are TGTGCCTGGAGGAACCGGGACACTGAAGCTTTCTTT. Its protein is CAWRNRDTEAFF.